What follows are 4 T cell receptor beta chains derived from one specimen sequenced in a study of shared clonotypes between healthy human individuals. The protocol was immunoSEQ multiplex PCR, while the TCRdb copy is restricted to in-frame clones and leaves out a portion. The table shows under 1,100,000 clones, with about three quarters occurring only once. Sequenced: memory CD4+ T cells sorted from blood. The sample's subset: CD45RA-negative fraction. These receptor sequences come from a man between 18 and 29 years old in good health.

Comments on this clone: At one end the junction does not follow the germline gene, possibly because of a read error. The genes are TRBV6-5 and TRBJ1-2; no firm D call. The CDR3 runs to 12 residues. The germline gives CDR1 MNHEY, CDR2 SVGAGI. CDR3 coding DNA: TGTGCCATCAGTGAGTCGCCGCGGGGCTACACCTTC. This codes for CAISESPRGYTF.

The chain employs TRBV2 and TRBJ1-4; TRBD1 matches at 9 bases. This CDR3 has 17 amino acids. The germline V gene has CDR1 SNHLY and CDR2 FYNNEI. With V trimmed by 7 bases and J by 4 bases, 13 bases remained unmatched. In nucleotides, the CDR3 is TGTGCCAGCAATTTAGGGACAGGGATTCGGGGTAATGAAAAACTGTTTTTT. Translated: CASNLGTGIRGNEKLFF. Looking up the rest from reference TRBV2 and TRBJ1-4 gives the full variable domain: EPEVTQTPSHQVTQMGQEVILRCVPISNHLYFYWYRQILGQKVEFLVSFYNNEISEKSEIFDDQFSVERPDGSNFTLKIRSTKLEDSAMYFCASNLGTGIRGNEKLFFGSGTQLSVL.

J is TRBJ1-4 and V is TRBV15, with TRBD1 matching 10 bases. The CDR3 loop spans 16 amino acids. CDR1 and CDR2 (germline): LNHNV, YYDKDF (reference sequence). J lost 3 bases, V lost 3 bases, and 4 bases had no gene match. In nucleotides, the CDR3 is TGTGCCACCAGCAGGCTGGGACAGGGGCCTAATGAAAAACTGTTTTTT. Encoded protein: CATSRLGQGPNEKLFF.

CDR3 protein: CASSTGTGKETQYF. As DNA, the CDR3 is TGTGCCAGCAGCACCGGGACGGGTAAAGAGACCCAGTACTTC. The chain combines TRBV7-9 with TRBJ2-5; D may correspond to TRBD1 or TRBD2 (5 bases each). CDR1 is SEHNR and CDR2 is FQNEAQ in the germline V gene (reference sequence). The CDR3 length is 14 residues. The ends were cut back, 5 bases at V and 3 bases at J, with 13 bases in the middle. The whole variable domain, filled in from reference TRBV7-9 and TRBJ2-5, reads DTGVSQNPRHKITKRGQNVTFRCDPISEHNRLYWYRQTLGQGPEFLTYFQNEAQLEKSRLLSDRFSAERPKGSFSTLEIQRTEQGDSAMYLCASSTGTGKETQYFGPGTRLLVL.